The 23 T cell receptor beta chains reported below all come from one sample, sequenced in a study of T cells after yellow fever vaccination. TCRdb re-analysed the 5' RACE reads in MiXCR, keeping a single row per CDR3 protein. This sample has roughly 310,000 distinct CDR3 sequences, with 8.5% to 10% found just once. Sequences were derived from PBMCs, sampled on the day of the first yellow fever vaccination. Receptor source: a man aged 18 to 29 who received the YFV17D yellow fever vaccine.

This clonotype was counted many times. The chain links TRBV4-2 to TRBJ1-3; TRBD1 aligns across 7 bases. This CDR3 region has 16 residues. Losses at the gene ends were 3 bases for V and 0 bases for J; bases not matched to a gene: 5. Per germline, CDR1 LGHNA and CDR2 YNFKEQ. CDR3 sequence (DNA): TGTGCCAGCAGCCACCGGGACAGCCCCTCTGGAAACACCATATATTTT. Protein sequence: CASSHRDSPSGNTIYF.

The chain joins TRBV5-5 to TRBJ1-1; 11 nucleotides align to TRBD1. Germline assignment: CDR1 SGHKS and CDR2 YYEKEE (reference sequence). Unmatched junction bases numbered 10, after V lost 4 bases and J lost 5 bases. The CDR3 loop spans 16 amino acids. The CDR3 is CASSRVGQGDLTEAFF. The CDR3 DNA sequence: TGTGCCAGCAGCCGAGTGGGACAGGGGGACTTAACTGAAGCTTTCTTT.

The J gene is TRBJ2-7, the V gene TRBV5-1; TRBD1 agrees at 7 bases. The length of the CDR3 is 15 residues. Germline V lookup: CDR1 SGHRS, CDR2 YFSETQ. Losses at the gene ends were 4 bases for V and 5 bases for J; bases not matched to a gene: 12. CDR3 DNA sequence: TGCGCCAGCAGCCCTATTGACAGGGAGCTGGACGAGCAGTACTTC. Protein product: CASSPIDRELDEQYF.

Remarks on this clonotype: This may be a read error: a much more frequent sequence differs by one nucleotide. This chain links TRBV29-1 with TRBJ2-1; 11 bases match TRBD2. With V trimmed by 5 bases and J by 0 bases, 9 bases remained unmatched. Germline CDR1 is SQVTM and CDR2 is ANQGSEA. The CDR3 is made up of 17 amino acids. The CDR3 nucleotides read TGCAGCGTTAAAGGCCTAGCGGGGGGCCCCTCCTACAATGAGCAGTTCTTC. Protein sequence: CSVKGLAGGPSYNEQFF.

This clonotype was observed a few times. J is TRBJ1-1 and V is TRBV12-5; 7 nucleotides align to TRBD1. Per germline, CDR1 LGHNT and CDR2 FRNRAP. The CDR3 sequence is 15 residues long. The junction had 6 bases not matched to a gene; V was cut back by 3 bases and J by 2 bases. The CDR3, as DNA: TGTGCTAGTGGTTTTTGGGACAGCCTAAACACTGAAGCTTTCTTT. This encodes CASGFWDSLNTEAFF.

The rearrangement links TRBV25-1 to TRBJ1-1; possibly TRBD1 for D (5 bases). CDR1 is MGHDK and CDR2 is SYGVNS in the germline V gene. The CDR3 extends over 15 amino acids. Trimming stripped 1 base from V and 4 bases from J, with 13 bases between. CDR3 bases: TGTGCCAGCAGTGAATTGAGACAGATGAGCACTGAAGCTTTCTTT. As protein: CASSELRQMSTEAFF.

This chain links TRBV14 with TRBJ1-4; TRBD1 is a possible D gene (5 bases). The length of the CDR3 is 16 residues. With 1 base removed from V and 0 bases from J, the gap between germline ends came to 9 bases. CDR1 is SGHDN, CDR2 FVKESK, per germline. CDR3 nucleotides: TGTGCCAGCAGCCAAGTTGGGACGGCAACTAATGAAAAACTGTTTTTT. Translation: CASSQVGTATNEKLFF.

This clonotype was seen a few times. The rearrangement uses TRBV7-2 and TRBJ2-4, with 8 bases fitting TRBD1. V lost 5 bases to trimming and J lost 2 bases; unmatched junction nucleotides: 5. Germline CDR1 is SGHTA and CDR2 is FQGNSA. The CDR3 has 15 amino acids. The CDR3 DNA reads TGTGCCAGCAGCCTCCGACAGGGGCCCAAAAACATTCAGTACTTC. Amino acid sequence: CASSLRQGPKNIQYF.

CDR3 loop: CASSLLGRGYNEQFF. For the CDR3, the DNA is TGTGCCAGCAGCTTGTTGGGTCGGGGGTACAATGAGCAGTTCTTC. The genes are TRBV11-1 and TRBJ2-1; tentatively, D is TRBD2 (6 bases). Germline CDR1 and CDR2: SGHAT and FQDESV (reference sequence). Trimming removed 3 bases from V and 4 bases from J, with 13 bases in between. The CDR3 is made up of 15 amino acids.

This clonotype came up a few times. The chain links TRBV28 to TRBJ2-1, with TRBD2 matching 11 bases. Per the germline V gene, CDR1 is MDHEN and CDR2 is SYDVKM. The CDR3 contains 14 residues. The V segment lost 7 bases and the J segment 9 bases; nucleotides outside the gene matches: 8. CDR3 residues: CASTITSGGGEQFF. CDR3 in DNA: TGTGCCAGCACAATAACTAGCGGGGGTGGTGAGCAGTTCTTC.

This clonotype has more than one count but fewer than ten. This chain uses TRBV4-3 with TRBJ1-4; 7 bases map to TRBD1. The CDR3 has 14 amino acids. The ends lost 1 base at V and 8 bases at J; junction bases unmatched: 4. Germline V gene sequence: CDR1 LGHNA, CDR2 YSLEER. CDR3 loop: CASSQAGGVEKLFF. The CDR3 region has the DNA TGCGCCAGCAGCCAAGCAGGGGGTGTAGAAAAACTGTTTTTT.

This sequence joins TRBV7-9 and TRBJ2-7, with TRBD1 identical over 7 bases. With V trimmed by 6 bases and J by 3 bases, 11 bases remained unmatched. Germline CDR1 is SEHNR and CDR2 is FQNEAQ (reference sequence). CDR3 length: 15 amino acids. The CDR3 here is CASRRNGTAYYEQYV. In nucleotides, the CDR3 is TGTGCCAGCAGGCGTAACGGGACAGCCTACTACGAGCAGTACGTC.

The V gene is TRBV6-2 or TRBV6-3, the J gene TRBJ2-1, with 8 nucleotides matching TRBD2. The CDR3 covers 15 residues. With 4 bases clipped from V and 9 bases from J, the junction kept 11 bases outside the gene matches. The germline V gene has CDR1 MNHEY and CDR2 SVGEGT. The CDR3 is CASSSAGALMVEQFF. As DNA, the CDR3 is TGTGCCAGCAGTTCAGCGGGGGCGCTAATGGTTGAGCAGTTCTTC.

This sequence joins TRBV6-2 or TRBV6-3 and TRBJ2-7; D gene unclear. The CDR3 is 11 residues long. Trimming left V 4 bases short and J 2 bases short, with 3 bases between. Germline values: CDR1 MNHEY, CDR2 SVGEGT. CDR3 bases: TGTGCCAGCAGTTGGACCTACGAGCAGTACTTC. It encodes CASSWTYEQYF.

This clonotype was seen many times. The CDR3, as DNA: TGTGCCAGCAGCGTAGGGGGCGTCACAGATACGCAGTATTTT. Translating it yields CASSVGGVTDTQYF. The rearrangement joins TRBV9 to TRBJ2-3; a weak D match, TRBD1 (5 bases). Germline assignment: CDR1 SGDLS and CDR2 YYNGEE. There are 14 residues in the CDR3. Trimming left V 0 bases short and J 2 bases short, with 7 bases between.

This clonotype was counted a few times. V usage is TRBV20-1 and J usage is TRBJ2-3; TRBD2 aligns across 11 bases. This CDR3 is built from 15 residues. Germline trimming cut 5 bases from V and 2 bases from J; bases unmatched to any gene: 6. Germline V gene lookup returns CDR1 DFQATT and CDR2 SNEGSKA (reference sequence). This CDR3 reads CSAPTSGVYTDTQYF. The CDR3 DNA follows: TGCAGTGCTCCGACTAGCGGGGTTTACACAGATACGCAGTATTTT.

This chain connects TRBV10-3 to TRBJ2-7; 9 nucleotides match TRBD2. Germline CDR1 reads ENHRY; CDR2 reads SYGVKD. The CDR3 totals 15 residues. The J segment lost 4 bases and the V segment lost 0 bases, leaving 4 bases of the junction unmatched. The CDR3 loop is CAISESAGGGYEQYF. The DNA of the CDR3 is TGTGCCATCAGTGAGTCGGCGGGGGGGGGATACGAGCAGTACTTC.

This clonotype showed up many times. The rearrangement uses TRBV12-3 or TRBV12-4 and TRBJ2-2, with D unclear. V lost 6 bases and J 4 bases, leaving 9 bases between the germline ends. The CDR3 spans 13 residues. The chain's CDR3 is CASSFLGTGELFF. For the CDR3, the DNA is TGTGCCAGCAGCTTCCTGGGCACCGGGGAGCTGTTTTTT.

This chain joins TRBV9 and TRBJ1-2, with D unclear. Germline-derived CDR1 and CDR2 are SGDLS and YYNGEE. The CDR3 extends over 15 amino acids. Trimming cost V 2 bases and J 7 bases, with 18 bases left between them. For the CDR3, the DNA is TGTGCCAGCAGCGTTTCTCCGGGGTTCATAGGTGGCTACACCTTC. Its protein product is CASSVSPGFIGGYTF. Full variable domain (outside the CDR3, taken from reference TRBV9 and TRBJ1-2): DSGVTQTPKHLITATGQRVTLRCSPRSGDLSVYWYQQSLDQGLQFLIQYYNGEERAKGNILERFSAQQFPDLHSELNLSSLELGDSALYFCASSVSPGFIGGYTFGSGTRLTVV.

This clonotype was counted between two and nine times. J is TRBJ1-5 and V is TRBV12-3 or TRBV12-4, with D possibly being TRBD1 (6 bases). The CDR3 is 14 amino acids. V lost 6 bases and J 8 bases, leaving 17 bases between the germline ends. The CDR3 here is CASSSGDAFKPQHF. The DNA for the CDR3 is TGTGCCAGCAGCTCAGGGGACGCGTTTAAGCCCCAGCATTTT.

The gene calls are TRBV7-2 and TRBJ1-1, with a tentative D call TRBD1 (6 bases). V gave up 4 bases and J gave up 11 bases, with 17 bases separating them. Per germline, CDR1 SGHTA and CDR2 FQGNSA. The CDR3 runs to 13 residues. The CDR3 nucleotides read TGTGCCAGCAGCTCCCTCCGGGGAACAGGGGCTTTCTTT. Translation gives CASSSLRGTGAFF.

This clonotype has ten or more counts. The J gene is TRBJ2-2, the V gene TRBV18; the match to TRBD1 covers 7 bases. Unmatched junction bases numbered 5, after V lost 2 bases and J lost 2 bases. The CDR3 runs to 16 residues. CDR1 is KGHSH and CDR2 is LQKENI in the germline V gene. CDR3 bases: TGTGCCAGCTCACCATTACAGGGGCCCAACACCGGGGAGCTGTTTTTT. This sequence encodes CASSPLQGPNTGELFF.

The J gene is TRBJ2-7, the V gene TRBV6-5, with D possibly TRBD1 on 6 matching bases. Trimming cost V 2 bases and J 6 bases, with 8 bases left between them. CDR1 and CDR2 (germline): MNHEY, SVGAGI. The CDR3 runs to 12 residues. The CDR3 DNA sequence: TGTGCCAGCAGTTACACAGGGTTCGAGCAGTACTTC. Its translation is CASSYTGFEQYF.